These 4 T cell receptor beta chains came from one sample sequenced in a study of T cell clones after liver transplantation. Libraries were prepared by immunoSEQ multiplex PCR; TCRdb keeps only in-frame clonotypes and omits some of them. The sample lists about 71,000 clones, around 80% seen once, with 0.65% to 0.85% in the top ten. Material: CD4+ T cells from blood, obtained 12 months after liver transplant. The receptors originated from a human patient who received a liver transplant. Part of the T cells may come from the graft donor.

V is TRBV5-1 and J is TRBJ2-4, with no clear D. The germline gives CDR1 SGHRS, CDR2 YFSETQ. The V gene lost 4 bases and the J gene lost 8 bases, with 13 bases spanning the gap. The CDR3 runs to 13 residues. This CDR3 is CASSPSLKDIQYF. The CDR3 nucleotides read TGCGCCAGCAGCCCCTCGCTAAAGGACATTCAGTACTTC.

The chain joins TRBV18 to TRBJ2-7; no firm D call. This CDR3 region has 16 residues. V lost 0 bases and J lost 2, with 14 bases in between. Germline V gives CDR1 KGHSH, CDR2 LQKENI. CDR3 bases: TGTGCCAGCTCACCACCGGGCCCGACGCGAACCTACGAGCAGTACTTC. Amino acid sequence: CASSPPGPTRTYEQYF.

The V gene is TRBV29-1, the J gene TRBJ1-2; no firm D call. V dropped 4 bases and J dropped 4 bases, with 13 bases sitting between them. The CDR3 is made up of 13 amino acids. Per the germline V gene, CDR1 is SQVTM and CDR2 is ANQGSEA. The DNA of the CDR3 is TGCAGCGTTGCGGTGACCCGAGGCTATGGCTACACCTTC. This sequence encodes CSVAVTRGYGYTF. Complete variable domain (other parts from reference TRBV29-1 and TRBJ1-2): SAVISQKPSRDICQRGTSLTIQCQVDSQVTMMFWYRQQPGQSLTLIATANQGSEATYESGFVIDKFPISRPNLTFSTLTVSNMSPEDSSIYLCSVAVTRGYGYTFGSGTRLTVV.

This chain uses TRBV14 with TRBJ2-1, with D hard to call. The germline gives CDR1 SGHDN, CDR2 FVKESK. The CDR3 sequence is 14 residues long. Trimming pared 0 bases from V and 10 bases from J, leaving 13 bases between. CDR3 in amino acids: CASSQEGINPEQFF. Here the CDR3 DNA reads TGTGCCAGCAGCCAAGAAGGGATCAACCCCGAGCAGTTCTTC.